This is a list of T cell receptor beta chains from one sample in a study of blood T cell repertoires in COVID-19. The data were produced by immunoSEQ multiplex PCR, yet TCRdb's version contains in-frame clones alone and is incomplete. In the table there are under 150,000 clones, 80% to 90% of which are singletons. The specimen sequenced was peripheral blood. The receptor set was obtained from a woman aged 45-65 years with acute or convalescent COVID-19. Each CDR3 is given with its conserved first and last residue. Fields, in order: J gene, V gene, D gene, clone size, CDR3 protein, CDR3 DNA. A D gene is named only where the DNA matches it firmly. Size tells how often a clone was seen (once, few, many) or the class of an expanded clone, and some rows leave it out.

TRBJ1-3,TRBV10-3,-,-,CAITGQGRPGNTIYF,TGTGCCATCACCGGGCAGGGAAGGCCTGGAAACACCATATATTTT
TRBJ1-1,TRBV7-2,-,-,CASSLGLAGEAFF,TGTGCCAGCAGCTTGGGCCTGGCGGGTGAAGCTTTCTTT
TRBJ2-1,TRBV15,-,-,CATSANRADEQFF,TGTGCCACCAGTGCAAACAGGGCCGATGAGCAGTTCTTC
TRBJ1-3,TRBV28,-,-,CASGTWTVTGNTIYF,TGTGCCAGCGGAACGTGGACTGTCACTGGAAACACCATATATTTT
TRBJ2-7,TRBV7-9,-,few,CASSLGRGEQYF,TGTGCCAGCAGCTTAGGAAGGGGCGAGCAGTACTTC
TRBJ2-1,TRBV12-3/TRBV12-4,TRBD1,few,CASTKTGEQFF,TGTGCCAGCACCAAGACAGGGGAGCAGTTCTTC
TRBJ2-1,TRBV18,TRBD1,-,CASSSPVGTGAYNEQFF,TGTGCCAGCTCCTCACCCGTCGGGACAGGGGCCTACAATGAGCAGTTCTTC
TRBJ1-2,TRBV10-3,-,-,CAITFDRRGYTF,TGTGCCATCACCTTCGACAGGCGGGGCTACACCTTC
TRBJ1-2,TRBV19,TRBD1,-,CASCTTGTGVYGYTF,TGTGCCAGTTGTACCACCGGGACAGGGGTCTATGGCTACACCTTC
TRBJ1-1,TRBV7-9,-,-,CASSIIRGDTEAFF,TGTGCCAGCAGCATTATCAGGGGAGACACTGAAGCTTTCTTT
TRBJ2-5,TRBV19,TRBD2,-,CASSRAGGQETQYF,TGTGCCAGTAGTCGGGCGGGAGGCCAAGAGACCCAGTACTTC
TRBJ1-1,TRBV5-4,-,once,CASSLPGGTEAFF,TGTGCCAGCAGCTTACCCGGGGGGACTGAAGCTTTCTTT
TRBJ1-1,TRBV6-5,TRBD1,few,CASTGRGQGNTEAFF,TGTGCCAGCACGGGCAGGGGGCAGGGGAACACTGAAGCTTTCTTT
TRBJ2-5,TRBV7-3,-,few,CASSLTQETQYF,TGTGCCAGCAGCTTGACTCAAGAGACCCAGTACTTC
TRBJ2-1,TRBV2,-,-,CASRNTRGVNEQFF,TGTGCCAGCCGCAATACCAGGGGGGTGAATGAGCAGTTCTTC
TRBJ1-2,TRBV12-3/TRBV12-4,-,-,CASQVGGQGYTF,TGTGCCAGCCAGGTGGGGGGGCAGGGCTACACCTTC
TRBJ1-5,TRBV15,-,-,CATSREAGPGGQPQHF,TGTGCCACCAGCAGAGAGGCTGGCCCTGGGGGGCAGCCCCAGCATTTT
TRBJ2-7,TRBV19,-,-,CASSIDPRRRAGEQYF,TGTGCCAGTAGTATAGATCCCCGGAGGAGGGCGGGCGAGCAGTACTTC
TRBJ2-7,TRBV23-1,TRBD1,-,CASSHSKDRGRRNEQYF,TGCGCCAGCAGTCACAGTAAGGACAGGGGGCGCAGGAACGAGCAGTACTTC
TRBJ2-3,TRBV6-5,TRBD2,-,CASSYSSGLATDTQYF,TGTGCCAGCAGTTACTCGAGTGGACTAGCGACAGATACGCAGTATTTT
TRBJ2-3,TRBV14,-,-,CASSLGGAADTQYF,TGTGCCAGCAGCCTTGGGGGCGCGGCAGATACGCAGTATTTT
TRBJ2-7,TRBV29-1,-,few,CSYNRGGEQYF,TGCAGCTACAACAGGGGAGGCGAGCAGTACTTC
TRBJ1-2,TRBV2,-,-,CASRETVNYGYTF,TGTGCCAGCAGGGAAACAGTTAACTATGGCTACACCTTC
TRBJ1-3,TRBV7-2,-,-,CASSLAMGAGGNTIYF,TGTGCCAGCAGCTTAGCGATGGGCGCAGGTGGAAACACCATATATTTT
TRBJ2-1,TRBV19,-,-,CASSDGRSYNEQFF,TGTGCCAGTAGTGATGGGAGGTCCTACAATGAGCAGTTCTTC
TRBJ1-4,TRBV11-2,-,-,CASTLQNLNEKLFF,TGTGCCAGCACCTTGCAGAATCTTAATGAAAAACTGTTTTTT
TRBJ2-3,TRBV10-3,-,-,CAISYGQSTDTQYF,TGTGCCATCAGTTATGGACAGAGCACAGATACGCAGTATTTT
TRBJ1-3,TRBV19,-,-,CASSIRSSGNTIYF,TGTGCCAGTAGTATCAGAAGCTCTGGAAACACCATATATTTT
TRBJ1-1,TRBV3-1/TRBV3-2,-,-,CASSPPTLMTENTEAFF,TGTGCCAGCAGCCCACCGACCCTAATGACAGAGAACACTGAAGCTTTCTTT
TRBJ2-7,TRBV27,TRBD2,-,CASSLGLAGAGEQYF,TGTGCCAGCAGTTTAGGGCTAGCGGGAGCAGGGGAGCAGTACTTC
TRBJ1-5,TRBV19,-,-,CASSILGGEPQHF,TGTGCCAGTAGTATCCTGGGCGGGGAGCCCCAGCATTTT
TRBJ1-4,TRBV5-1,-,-,CASSLGPEGDEKLFF,TGCGCCAGCAGCTTGGGCCCAGAGGGGGATGAAAAACTGTTTTTT
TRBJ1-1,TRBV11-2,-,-,CASSGGQPWNTEAFF,TGTGCCAGCAGCGGAGGGCAGCCTTGGAACACTGAAGCTTTCTTT
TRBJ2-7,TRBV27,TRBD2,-,CASSPGLAGDYEQYF,TGTGCCAGCAGTCCTGGACTAGCGGGAGACTACGAGCAGTACTTC
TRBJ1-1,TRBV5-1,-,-,CASSFEFQGEAFF,TGCGCCAGCAGCTTCGAATTCCAGGGTGAAGCTTTCTTT
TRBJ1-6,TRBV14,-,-,CASSGQVNSPLHF,TGTGCCAGCAGCGGGCAGGTTAATTCACCCCTCCACTTT
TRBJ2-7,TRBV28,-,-,CASSLPMTSYEQYF,TGTGCCAGCAGTTTACCCATGACTAGCTACGAGCAGTACTTC
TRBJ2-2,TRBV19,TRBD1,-,CASSIVHRGPTGELFF,TGTGCCAGTAGTATCGTTCACAGGGGGCCCACCGGGGAGCTGTTTTTT
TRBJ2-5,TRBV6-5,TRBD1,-,CASRLGTESQETQYF,TGTGCCAGCAGACTTGGGACAGAAAGCCAAGAGACCCAGTACTTC
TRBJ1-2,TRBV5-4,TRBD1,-,CASSFTGASYGYTF,TGTGCCAGCAGCTTTACAGGGGCATCCTATGGCTACACCTTC
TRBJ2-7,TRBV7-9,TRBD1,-,CASSFYIGDRVYGYEQYF,TGTGCCAGCAGCTTTTATATAGGAGACAGGGTGTATGGCTACGAGCAGTACTTC
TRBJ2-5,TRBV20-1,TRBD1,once,CSAGQQETQYF,TGCAGTGCGGGACAGCAAGAGACCCAGTACTTC
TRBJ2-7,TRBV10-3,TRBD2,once,CATHGREASTHEQYF,TGTGCCACCCACGGGCGGGAGGCGTCTACCCACGAGCAGTACTTC
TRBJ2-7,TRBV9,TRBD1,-,CASSGRTGPYEQYF,TGTGCCAGCAGCGGCCGGACAGGCCCCTACGAGCAGTACTTC
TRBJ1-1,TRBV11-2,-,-,CASSLVMRSAFF,TGTGCCAGCAGCTTAGTTATGCGGTCAGCTTTCTTT
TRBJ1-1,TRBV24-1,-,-,CATSDATGNTEAFF,TGTGCCACCAGTGATGCAACGGGGAACACTGAAGCTTTCTTT
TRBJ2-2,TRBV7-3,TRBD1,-,CASSPTGQGNTGELFF,TGTGCCAGCAGCCCAACAGGACAGGGGAACACCGGGGAGCTGTTTTTT
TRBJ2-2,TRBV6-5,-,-,CASSAGAGELFF,TGTGCCAGCAGCGCCGGGGCCGGGGAGCTGTTTTTT
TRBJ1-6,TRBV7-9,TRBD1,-,CASSSDREGRESPLHF,TGTGCCAGCAGCTCCGACAGGGAAGGACGCGAATCACCCCTCCACTTT
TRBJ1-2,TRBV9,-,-,CASSVEGEANYGYTF,TGTGCCAGCAGCGTAGAGGGAGAAGCTAACTATGGCTACACCTTC
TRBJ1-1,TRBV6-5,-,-,CASSYRQNQYAFF,TGTGCCAGCAGTTACCGCCAGAACCAATATGCTTTCTTT
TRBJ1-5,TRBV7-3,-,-,CASSPSSNQPQHF,TGTGCCAGCAGCCCGTCGAGCAATCAGCCCCAGCATTTT
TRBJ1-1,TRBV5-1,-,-,CASSLEGWPGNTEAFF,TGCGCCAGCAGCTTGGAGGGGTGGCCAGGGAACACTGAAGCTTTCTTT
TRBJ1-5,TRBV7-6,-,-,CASSPGERDNQPQHF,TGTGCCAGCAGTCCAGGGGAGAGGGACAATCAGCCCCAGCATTTT
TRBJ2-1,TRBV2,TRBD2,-,CASSEVRLAVFNEQFF,TGTGCCAGCAGTGAGGTACGACTAGCAGTTTTCAATGAGCAGTTCTTC
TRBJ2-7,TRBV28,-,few,CATQGLAGRSSYEQYF,TGTGCCACCCAAGGATTGGCGGGCCGTAGCTCCTACGAGCAGTACTTC
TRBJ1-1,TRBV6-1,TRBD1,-,CASSFPGQGRTEAFF,TGTGCCAGCAGTTTCCCGGGACAGGGAAGGACTGAAGCTTTCTTT
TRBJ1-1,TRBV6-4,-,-,CATCGDTHTEAFF,TGTGCCACCTGTGGGGACACCCACACTGAAGCTTTCTTT
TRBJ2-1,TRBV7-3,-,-,CASSSGLAPNEQFF,TGTGCCAGCAGCTCCGGTCTCGCACCCAATGAGCAGTTCTTC